Listed below are T cell receptor beta chains from one sample, sequenced in a study of blood T cells in healthy people across ages. TCRdb fed the 5' RACE reads into MiXCR, producing one record per CDR3 protein. The table has roughly 800,000 distinct CDR3 sequences, 20% to 25% seen once. A further study also used this sample, focusing on T cells of mothers and their children.

The source material was blood. These receptors all come from a boy younger than 18 in good health. Each CDR3 is given with its conserved first and last residue. D genes are given only for firm matches. Where a row states a size, it is once, few, many or the class of an expanded clone; other rows omit it.

abundance,j_gene,v_gene,d_gene,CDR3aa,CDR3nt
few,TRBJ1-6,TRBV7-2,TRBD1,CASRQDATGGPPLHF,TGTGCCAGCAGACAAGACGCGACAGGGGGTCCGCCCCTCCACTTT
few,TRBJ1-1,TRBV4-3,.,CASSQEARRGHEAFF,TGCGCCAGCAGCCAAGAAGCCCGCCGCGGTCACGAAGCTTTCTTT
.,TRBJ2-1,TRBV25-1,.,CASSEFYEQFF,TGTGCCAGCAGTGAATTCTATGAGCAGTTCTTC
few,TRBJ2-7,TRBV7-9,.,CASSSASDSYEQYF,TGTGCCAGCAGCTCCGCTAGCGACTCCTACGAGCAGTACTTC
few,TRBJ1-1,TRBV6-1,TRBD1,CASSLETTGGAAFF,TGTGCCAGCAGTTTAGAAACGACAGGGGGGGCGGCTTTCTTT
.,TRBJ2-1,TRBV6-2/TRBV6-3,TRBD1,CASSYFGTATSYNEQFF,TGTGCCAGCAGTTACTTCGGGACAGCCACCTCCTACAATGAGCAGTTCTTC
.,TRBJ2-7,TRBV5-6,.,CASSLHGPSDYEQYF,TGTGCCAGCAGCTTGCATGGACCCTCAGACTACGAGCAGTACTTC
.,TRBJ2-7,TRBV7-2,.,CASSLEAPRSYEQYF,TGTGCCAGCAGCTTAGAAGCGCCGCGCTCCTACGAGCAGTACTTC
.,TRBJ2-1,TRBV14,.,CASSQESRGLLDEQFF,TGTGCCAGCAGCCAAGAGTCCAGGGGCCTTCTCGATGAGCAGTTCTTC
few,TRBJ1-1,TRBV12-3/TRBV12-4,.,CASRRQREAFF,TGTGCCAGCAGGCGACAGCGTGAAGCTTTCTTT
.,TRBJ2-1,TRBV20-1,.,CSATPNRGPYNEQFF,TGCAGTGCTACTCCCAATCGGGGTCCCTACAATGAGCAGTTCTTC
few,TRBJ1-3,TRBV14,TRBD1,CASSQIQGGVSGNTIYF,TGTGCCAGCAGCCAAATTCAGGGGGGAGTCTCTGGAAACACCATATATTTT
.,TRBJ1-2,TRBV6-5,TRBD1,CASSRAGTGDGYTF,TGTGCCAGCAGCAGAGCCGGGACAGGGGATGGCTACACCTTC
.,TRBJ2-2,TRBV28,.,CASSLPAASTGELFF,TGTGCCAGCAGTTTACCCGCAGCCTCCACCGGGGAGCTGTTTTTT
.,TRBJ2-3,TRBV4-3,TRBD2,CASSPAGAGGRTDTQYF,TGCGCCAGCAGCCCGGCGGGGGCGGGAGGCCGCACAGATACGCAGTATTTT
.,TRBJ1-1,TRBV29-1,.,CSVRAVGNTEAFF,TGCAGCGTCAGGGCTGTAGGGAACACTGAAGCTTTCTTT
few,TRBJ2-1,TRBV4-2,TRBD1,CAGSREQGQINEQFF,TGTGCCGGCAGCCGCGAACAGGGGCAAATTAATGAGCAGTTCTTC
.,TRBJ2-3,TRBV29-1,.,CSVGPEGPARQYF,TGCAGCGTTGGGCCCGAAGGCCCCGCGAGGCAGTATTTT
.,TRBJ2-1,TRBV12-3/TRBV12-4,TRBD2,CASTLAGGRSEQFF,TGTGCCAGCACCTTAGCGGGGGGGCGAAGTGAGCAGTTCTTC
few,TRBJ1-2,TRBV12-3/TRBV12-4,TRBD1,CASSLSDRSYGYTF,TGTGCCAGCAGTCTCTCGGACAGGAGCTATGGCTACACCTTC
once,TRBJ1-5,TRBV20-1,.,CSAMGGDNQPQHF,TGCAGCGCTATGGGAGGTGATAATCAGCCCCAGCATTTT
.,TRBJ1-1,TRBV6-2/TRBV6-3,TRBD1,CASSSLAGGYTEAFF,TGTGCCAGCAGTTCCCTGGCAGGGGGCTACACTGAAGCTTTCTTT
.,TRBJ2-3,TRBV6-1,TRBD2,CASSPIKGLAGGRGTDTQYF,TGTGCCAGCAGTCCGATTAAGGGACTAGCGGGAGGGCGAGGCACAGATACGCAGTATTTT
.,TRBJ2-7,TRBV6-2/TRBV6-3,.,CASSKTIGSYEQYF,TGTGCCAGCAGCAAGACCATTGGGTCCTACGAGCAGTACTTC
few,TRBJ2-4,TRBV28,.,CASRPPYTAKNIQYF,TGTGCCAGCAGGCCCCCGTACACAGCCAAAAACATTCAGTACTTC
few,TRBJ2-7,TRBV6-5,.,CASRSGFEQYF,TGTGCCAGCAGGTCAGGGTTCGAGCAGTACTTC
few,TRBJ1-5,TRBV28,.,CASSGQGRNWAQHF,TGTGCCAGCAGCGGGCAGGGTCGTAATTGGGCCCAGCATTTT
.,TRBJ2-7,TRBV6-1,.,CASEGENSYEQYF,TGTGCCAGCGAAGGCGAAAACTCCTACGAGCAGTACTTC
few,TRBJ1-4,TRBV4-3,.,CASSQDFIRNANEKLFF,TGCGCCAGCAGCCAAGATTTTATCAGGAATGCTAATGAAAAACTGTTTTTT
.,TRBJ2-7,TRBV11-1,.,CASSFVSGSYEQYF,TGTGCCAGTAGCTTCGTGTCAGGGTCCTACGAGCAGTACTTC
.,TRBJ2-4,TRBV12-3/TRBV12-4,.,CASSLGTLDKNIQYF,TGTGCCAGCAGTTTAGGGACCCTCGACAAGAACATTCAGTACTTC
few,TRBJ2-3,TRBV14,.,CASSLYPTDTQYF,TGTGCCAGCAGCCTCTACCCGACAGATACGCAGTATTTT
.,TRBJ2-7,TRBV6-6,.,CASSYVVNEQYF,TGTGCCAGCAGTTACGTGGTAAACGAGCAGTACTTC
.,TRBJ2-1,TRBV12-3/TRBV12-4,.,CASSWAGSYNEQFF,TGTGCCAGCAGTTGGGCCGGATCCTACAATGAGCAGTTCTTC
.,TRBJ2-7,TRBV4-2,TRBD2,CASSQLAGDSDEQYF,TGTGCCAGCAGCCAACTAGCGGGAGATTCGGACGAGCAGTACTTC
few,TRBJ2-6,TRBV14,.,CASSPARGTPSGANVLTF,TGTGCCAGCAGCCCGGCCCGGGGAACACCCTCTGGGGCCAACGTCCTGACTTTC
.,TRBJ2-5,TRBV10-3,.,CAVSLSTGQETQYF,TGTGCCGTCTCACTCAGTACCGGACAAGAGACCCAGTACTTC
.,TRBJ2-3,TRBV4-3,.,CASSQSDEEELDTQYF,TGCGCCAGCAGCCAATCAGACGAAGAGGAGTTGGATACGCAGTATTTT
.,TRBJ2-7,TRBV27,.,CASSDGGTYEQHF,TGTGCCAGCAGTGACGGAGGGACTTACGAGCAGCACTTC
few,TRBJ2-5,TRBV7-9,.,CASSSDADQETQYF,TGTGCCAGCAGCTCAGACGCCGATCAAGAGACCCAGTACTTC
many,TRBJ1-6,TRBV25-1,TRBD1,CASMDRGYSPLHF,TGTGCCAGCATGGACAGGGGTTATTCACCCCTCCACTTT